This TCR beta chain was sequenced in a study of cytomegalovirus exposure and HLA in healthy donors. Study outcomes and limitations: TCR beta V- and J-gene trimming, according to a later analysis, was linked to a missense DCLRE1C variant. Equally common other TCR beta chains were less clonally expanded than HLA-associated ones, a later analysis found.

In the case of this clone: What it binds is unknown.

V lost 3 bases and J 7 bases, leaving 10 bases between the germline ends. Germline V gene lookup returns CDR1 LNHDA and CDR2 SQIVND (reference sequence). This CDR3 has 13 residues. The primer mix had 60 Vbeta and 13 Jbeta primers. Using immunoSEQ multiplex PCR, the repertoire was profiled, and TCRdb retains in-frame clones only, with some absent. This sample has 90,000 to 150,000 clones; around 80% occur once, and the top ten carry about 0.22%. The TCR sequence derives from a man between 45 and 60 years old in good health and CMV-seronegative. The sample taken for sequencing was PBMCs. This rearrangement joins TRBV19 to TRBJ1-3; D call uncertain. CDR3 nucleotides: TGTGCCAGTAGTATGAACGGTCGGAACACCATATATTTT. Amino acids: CASSMNGRNTIYF.